This T cell receptor beta chain was sequenced for a study of CD8 T cells in Susac syndrome. Reverse transcription of 0.5 to 1 ug RNA was performed with random hexamers. Amplification of TCR beta CDR3 used immunoSEQ multiplex PCR across 54 Vbeta and 13 Jbeta. One entry per CDR3 protein results from TCRdb running MiXCR on the immunoSEQ multiplex PCR reads. Among roughly 300,000 distinct CDR3 sequences listed, approximately 81% were seen once. Germline CDR1 is SGHVS and CDR2 is FQNEAQ. The CDR3 is 17 amino acids. The V end lost 5 bases, the J end lost 3 bases, and 22 bases lay between the germline ends. General study results and limits: The authors acknowledged that the study's TCR sequencing and HLA analysis involved relatively few individuals.

A word on this clonotype: Its target is not known.

The TCR sequence derives from a human donor with multiple sclerosis. Sequenced material: CD8+ T cells from PBMCs. The V and J genes are TRBV7-8 and TRBJ1-2; D is ambiguous. CDR3 sequence reads: CASSVRPGQTRDYGYTF. CDR3 nucleotides: TGTGCCAGCAGCGTCCGACCGGGCCAAACGAGGGACTATGGCTACACCTTC.